The next 8 T cell receptor beta chains were all read from a single sample in a study of OX40 agonist ivuxolimab in advanced cancers. The assay was immunoSEQ multiplex PCR, and TCRdb's table has in-frame clones only and misses some. In the table there are over 100,000 clones, 75% to 90% of which are singletons. Sequencing used CD4+ or CD8+ T cells sorted from blood, obtained in a trial of the OX40 agonist ivuxolimab. Source of these receptors: an adult with an advanced solid tumor such as melanoma, head and neck, liver or kidney cancer.

This clone was counted once. The J gene is TRBJ2-7, the V gene TRBV6-1; D is unresolved. Germline loops: CDR1 MNHNS, CDR2 SASEGT. Deletions cut 2 bases from V and 9 bases from J, with 20 bases between. This CDR3 contains 15 residues. Written as DNA, the CDR3 is TGTGCCAGCAGTGAAAGGCCCCCGACCCCCCAAGTGCAGTACTTC. Protein sequence: CASSERPPTPQVQYF.

The V call is TRBV18, the J call TRBJ1-1, with TRBD1 matching 11 bases. This CDR3 spans 11 amino acids. CDR1 is KGHSH, CDR2 LQKENI, per germline. Trimming cost V 11 bases and J 6 bases; bases outside gene matches: 2. The CDR3 bases are TGTGCCGGACAGGGGGCGGCTGAAGCTTTCTTT. Amino acid sequence: CAGQGAAEAFF. The entire variable domain, with the rest obtained from reference TRBV18 and TRBJ1-1, is as follows: NAGVMQNPRHLVRRRGQEARLRCSPMKGHSHVYWYRQLPEEGLKFMVYLQKENIIDESGMPKERFSAEFPKEGPSILRIQQVVRGDSAAYFCAGQGAAEAFFGQGTRLTVV.

The chain joins TRBV11-1 to TRBJ1-1; D ambiguous. Trimming stripped 1 base from V and 1 base from J, with 4 bases between. The CDR3 covers 13 residues. CDR1 and CDR2 from the germline V gene are SGHAT and FQDESV (reference sequence). The CDR3 loop reads CASSLDRNTEAFF. In nucleotides, the CDR3 is TGTGCCAGCAGCTTAGACCGGAACACTGAAGCTTTCTTT. The variable domain in full, with the rest retrieved from reference TRBV11-1 and TRBJ1-1, is EAEVAQSPRYKITEKSQAVAFWCDPISGHATLYWYRQILGQGPELLVQFQDESVVDDSQLPKDRFSAERLKGVDSTLKIQPAELGDSAMYLCASSLDRNTEAFFGQGTRLTVV.

The chain recombines TRBV11-2 with TRBJ1-5, with D tentatively TRBD1 (5 bases). V lost 6 bases, J lost 3 bases, and 18 bases lay in between. The CDR3 loop spans 16 amino acids. From germline, CDR1 is SGHAT and CDR2 FQNNGV. The CDR3 reads CASRNGGVPNNQPQHF. Here the CDR3 DNA reads TGTGCCAGCAGAAATGGGGGGGTACCAAACAATCAGCCCCAGCATTTT. The full variable domain, completed using reference TRBV11-2 and TRBJ1-5, is EAGVAQSPRYKIIEKRQSVAFWCNPISGHATLYWYQQILGQGPKLLIQFQNNGVVDDSQLPKDRFSAERLKGVDSTLKIQPAKLEDSAVYLCASRNGGVPNNQPQHFGDGTRLSIL.

The chain couples TRBV9 to TRBJ2-7, with 8 positions matching TRBD1. CDR3 length: 15 amino acids. Germline CDR1 and CDR2: SGDLS and YYNGEE. V was clipped by 4 bases and J by 3 bases; unmatched bases: 9. The CDR3 DNA sequence: TGTGCCAGCAGCCCAGCGACAGGGGAGTACTACGAGCAGTACTTC. It yields the protein CASSPATGEYYEQYF.

CDR3 in amino acids: CASSQDQGQQETQYF. The CDR3 DNA reads TGCGCCAGCAGCCAAGATCAAGGACAGCAAGAGACCCAGTACTTC. This rearrangement joins TRBV4-1 to TRBJ2-5, with TRBD1 as a possible D gene (6 bases). The CDR3 loop spans 15 amino acids. The germline CDR1 and CDR2 sequences are MGHRA and YSYEKL. V was clipped by 0 bases and J by 2 bases, with 10 bases between them.

V is TRBV6-1 and J is TRBJ2-5; D uncertain. V shed 4 bases and J shed 3 bases, with 12 bases lying between them. Germline V gene sequence: CDR1 MNHNS, CDR2 SASEGT. The CDR3 length is 14 residues. CDR3 residues: CASSAQVGKETQYF. CDR3 nucleotides: TGTGCCAGCAGTGCCCAAGTAGGGAAAGAGACCCAGTACTTC.

For the CDR3, the DNA is TGCAGCGTTGCTTGGGGAGGGGCGGCCGGGGAGCTGTTTTTT. It codes for CSVAWGGAAGELFF. The V and J genes are TRBV29-1 and TRBJ2-2; 7 positions agree with TRBD2. V dropped 4 bases and J dropped 6; count of bases not matched to a gene: 8. CDR3 length: 14 residues. Germline assignment: CDR1 SQVTM and CDR2 ANQGSEA.